The sequence of this T cell receptor beta chain was determined in a study of cytomegalovirus exposure and HLA in healthy donors (dated by TCRdb to 2016 to 2017). General notes on the study: An earlier analysis of under 600 of the donors reported approximately 290 Gb of sequence data and some 120 million unique TCR beta sequences from 150 million to 200 million T cells. HLA typing included class I and class II loci at four-digit resolution. Of the approximately 400 genotyped donors, about 84% fell in the genetic ancestry cluster associated with self-reported Caucasian donors. Besides the first cohort of 666 subjects, a separate validation cohort made up of 95 to 150 different subjects was used. The study aimed to test whether cataloging public T cell receptors could reveal signatures of past pathogen exposure. To predict cytomegalovirus infection status, the study combined high-throughput TCR immunosequencing, statistical association of individual TCRs with disease status, and machine learning. Several DR-DQ haplotypes were handled as single units for association and clustering, since linkage in the cohort was strong. Using immunosequencing, the study profiled T cell repertoires from 550 to 750 subjects and related those repertoires to cytomegalovirus serostatus. In a later analysis, previously published TCR beta repertoires from fewer than 750 donors were re-analyzed and high-resolution HLA genotyping was added so that TCR occurrence patterns could be studied. To decide whether each TCR beta V gene segment behaved as functional or pseudogenic, an earlier analysis of over 500 of the donors relied on high-throughput TCR beta sequencing. Every repertoire in the discovery cohort had been generated on one and the same sequencing platform. A later genetic analysis used genome-wide SNP genotypes for about three fifths of the 666 donors, treating that subset as a discovery cohort. Typing coverage varied by locus: roughly 629-640 donors for A, B, C, DRB1 and DQB1; more than 500 for DQA1; nearly 610 for DPA1; roughly 450 for DPB1. Among around 400 genotyped donors of the cohort, an average of roughly 230,000 unique TCR beta nucleotide sequences was sequenced per donor, of which roughly 17% were non-productive. An early release covering roughly 600 HLA-typed donors comprised approximately 300 gigabases of sequencing data and some 79 million unique TCR sequences. In the later analysis, no new phenotypic data were used to find candidate immune exposures; instead, reliance was placed on TCR beta sequences and their occurrence across donors. Alongside the repertoire data, information on donor age, sex, ethnicity and CMV serostatus was compiled. Overall study results and their limits: Broadly in line with IMGT annotations, most TCR beta V segments showed up in productive rearrangements about 87% or about 30% of the time in an earlier analysis of around 550 of the donors. Because HLA typing was unavailable for some donors at each locus, only the typed subset was used in association tests. Most TCR sequences were observed very rarely across donors, whereas some public TCRs were present in many individuals. According to the authors, the approach could potentially be generalized to other disease states and immunological phenotypes. The classifier was reported to diagnose cytomegalovirus status with high specificity and sensitivity in both the original and validation cohorts. When HLA alleles, especially DR and DQ, strongly co-occurred, attributing TCR associations to individual alleles was difficult. In a later genetic analysis, fewer N-insertions in productive TCRs were reported among donors in an Asian-associated ancestry cluster than the roughly 640-donor mean. Presence/absence analyses assumed roughly uniform sequencing depth across donors, an assumption that may not hold. A later analysis found that HLA-associated TCR beta chains were more clonally expanded and had lower generation probabilities than equally common non-associated chains. A later analysis found that most CMV-associated TCR beta chains appeared HLA-restricted, with HLA associations seemingly driven largely by CMV exposure. CMV serostatus was the only immune exposure information available for the cohort. Because the 87-base-pair reads could not distinguish some IMGT-functional V segments, including TRBV6-2 and TRBV6-3, those segments were excluded. A further reported finding was that TCR beta sequences accurately predicted the HLA-A and HLA-B alleles for most subjects in the first cohort. The study listed 150 to 200 TCR beta chains as associated with cytomegalovirus. A cluster of highly shared sequence variants was judged likely to represent a technical artifact of the sequencing pipeline. In vitro tests confirmed that a few of the cytomegalovirus-associated TCR beta chains recognize cytomegalovirus antigens. The earlier analysis of about 600 of the donors excluded 15 to 20 rarely observed V segments, including chromosome 9 orphons, because counts were too low. Only TCR beta chains were sequenced in this cohort, and the absence of alpha or paired-chain data limited detectable features. Correlated functional status among segregating V segments might reflect linkage disequilibrium, but an unknown experimental factor could not be ruled out. Specific HLA alleles were associated with over 15,000 TCR beta sequences at a false discovery rate of 0.05 in a later analysis. In a later analysis, TCR association rates were found to vary across HLA loci, with the most associated TCRs seen for DRB1 alleles and the fewest for HLA-C alleles. V-gene and J-gene trimming of TCR beta chains was associated with a missense DCLRE1C variant in a later genetic analysis, and the association was replicated in an independent cohort. A later analysis reported that several top co-occurrence clusters appeared linked to parvovirus B19, influenza, CMV and Epstein-Barr virus.

The cohort comprised around 700 healthy bone marrow donors. Cohort members were all nominally healthy when sampled, although unrecorded immune exposures were likely present. The donor was CMV seronegative and belonged to the group of 380 or so seronegative cohort members. A peripheral blood sample was provided by each donor, and peripheral blood mononuclear cells were used for TCR beta sequencing. Genomic DNA extraction from the blood cell samples was performed with the Qiagen DNeasy Blood Extraction Kit. CDR1 is given as SGHVS and CDR2 as FNYEAQ, both from the germline V gene. For this chain, trimming is 5 bases at the V end and 6 bases at the J end, and the number of junction bases without a gene match is 7. Inclusive of the bounding cysteine and phenylalanine, the CDR3 is 15 residues long. Only the CDR3 DNA stays, 45 bases, in frame from base 1. The library relied on the immunoSEQ multiplex PCR assay. The multiplex PCR relied on a mix of 60 forward primers for TCR Vbeta segments and 13 reverse primers for TCR Jbeta segments. The CDR3 region of rearranged TCR beta genes was amplified from genomic DNA by a multiplex PCR assay. On the Illumina HiSeq System, the amplified TCR beta libraries were sequenced as 87-base-pair reads. As for how the authors treated the data: A later analysis counted about 76 million unique TCR beta chains across the approximately 700 repertoires, and roughly 9.9 million of these chains were shared by at least two donors. To remove PCR and sequencing errors, raw reads were error-corrected and collapsed into unique sequences using a nearest-neighbor algorithm that merged closely related sequences. CDR3 sequences were aligned to IMGT reference sequences to assign V, D and J gene segments. For a sequence to be retained, a match of at least six nucleotides to both a V gene segment and a J gene segment was required. A rearrangement counted as productive if the CDR3 had no stop codons and remained in frame with V and J, and every other rearrangement counted as non-productive. Following IMGT convention, CDR3 was defined as the stretch from the second conserved V-encoded cysteine to the conserved J-encoded phenylalanine. Sequences without an unambiguous match to a single V gene segment were excluded from the earlier analysis of about 630 of the donors. An earlier analysis of just under 600 of the donors called V segments functional above 56.7% productive rearrangements and segregating when the between-donor standard deviation exceeded 5%. A statistical classification framework was built to diagnose cytomegalovirus status from the catalog of TCR beta chain sequences. In a later analysis, TCR nucleotide sequences were compared against IMGT/GENE-DB human TR gene sequences so that V and J genes could be assigned. In a later analysis, CDR3 sequences and most-parsimonious VDJ recombination scenarios were assigned using the TCRdist pipeline. In a later analysis, every TCR beta chain was defined by the combination of its CDR3 amino acid sequence and its V-gene family, and reads without a unique V-gene family were dropped. As a way to deal with suspected cross-contamination and a sequencing artifact, a later analysis dropped 640 or so nucleotide sequences that were highly shared and had low generation probability. In a later analysis, a clonal expansion index was calculated for each public chain from normalized within-repertoire ranks of inferred template counts. A later analysis computed generation probabilities with a VDJ recombination model fitted to out-of-frame rearrangements, and checked the results against IGoR. Hypergeometric tests were used in a later analysis to score TCR-TCR, TCR-HLA and TCR-CMV co-occurrence, with a repertoire-size bias correction applied to the TCR pairs. False discovery rates were estimated in a later analysis by permuting HLA or CMV assignments 20 times. A later analysis grouped co-occurring TCRs with DBSCAN, adding TCRdist sequence similarity when clustering within HLA-allele-positive subsets. For co-occurrence clustering, repertoires with fewer than 30,000 or more than 120,000 public chains were excluded, along with about five repertoires with anomalous nucleotide sharing. Imported from immuneACCESS, the table was reduced by TCRdb to in-frame sequences with V and J called. These copies leave out some clones; in studies compared against another copy, an unresolved V gene accounts for under half, and the cause of the remainder is not known. The DNA was the basis for D and trimming; V, J and clone size are from that table. The table for this sample lists over 200,000 clones; around 75% of them were counted only once. Clones ranked in the top ten supply less than 2% of the sample.

Concerning this clone: The specificity of this receptor is unknown. There are no base qualities to consult, and no much larger clone falls within one base.

This clonotype was sampled from a woman in her 30s in good health and CMV-seronegative. Recombination linked TRBV7-6 to TRBJ2-1, and 10 junctional nucleotides match TRBD2. Sequencing used PBMCs. The CDR3 region: CASSDLAGVFNEQFF. The sequenced DNA is TGTGCCAGCAGCGACCTAGCGGGAGTGTTCAATGAGCAGTTCTTC. Where the CDR3 stops, the reference TRBV7-6 and TRBJ2-1 genes take over; the full variable domain is GAGVSQSPRYKVTKRGQDVALRCDPISGHVSLYWYRQALGQGPEFLTYFNYEAQQDKSGLPNDRFSAERPEGSISTLTIQRTEQRDSAMYRCASSDLAGVFNEQFFGPGTRLTVL.